These 10 T cell receptor beta chains share one sample of origin, sequenced in a study of blood T cell repertoires in COVID-19. The protocol was immunoSEQ multiplex PCR, while the TCRdb copy is restricted to in-frame clones and leaves out a portion. Of some 270,000 clones in the sample, roughly 81% were seen once. Sequenced input: PBMCs or T cells enriched from blood (not recorded which). The origin of the receptors is a woman in her forties or fifties who had been exposed to COVID-19.

This clone was counted between two and nine times. Other DNA sequences in this sample translate to the same CDR3. This chain joins TRBV18 and TRBJ1-1; D not certain. Trimming removed 1 base at V and 1 base at J, with 4 bases between. CDR1 and CDR2 (germline): KGHSH, LQKENI. This CDR3 has 13 residues. The CDR3 DNA is TGTGCCAGCTCACCACAAGCGAACACTGAAGCTTTCTTT. Its protein product is CASSPQANTEAFF. Combining the CDR3 with reference TRBV18 and TRBJ1-1 gives the whole variable domain NAGVMQNPRHLVRRRGQEARLRCSPMKGHSHVYWYRQLPEEGLKFMVYLQKENIIDESGMPKERFSAEFPKEGPSILRIQQVVRGDSAAYFCASSPQANTEAFFGQGTRLTVV.

This clone was observed once. The chain is built from TRBV5-6 and TRBJ1-1, with 8 bases matching TRBD1. This CDR3 spans 15 amino acids. CDR1 is SGHDT and CDR2 is YYEEEE in the germline V gene. Unmatched junction bases numbered 3, after V lost 1 base and J lost 1 base. The CDR3 spells CASSLLGQENTEAFF. In DNA form, the CDR3 reads TGTGCCAGCAGCTTGTTGGGACAGGAGAACACTGAAGCTTTCTTT.

This sequence joins TRBV18 and TRBJ1-1; a possible D gene is TRBD1 (5 bases). The CDR3 covers 14 residues. Trimming cost V 4 bases and J 0 bases, with 9 bases left between them. Germline V gene lookup returns CDR1 KGHSH and CDR2 LQKENI. The CDR3 DNA reads TGTGCCAGCTCACTTCAGGGTTTGAACACTGAAGCTTTCTTT. This encodes CASSLQGLNTEAFF.

The gene calls are TRBV27 and TRBJ1-1, with D perhaps TRBD1 (5 bases). CDR1 MNHEY and CDR2 SMNVEV come from the germline V gene (reference sequence). This CDR3 is 15 amino acids long. V lost 4 bases and J lost 5, with 17 bases in between. The CDR3 DNA reads TGTGCCAGCAGTTGGGCTGGGGGGGGAGGGACTGAAGCTTTCTTT. Its protein is CASSWAGGGGTEAFF.

The chain has TRBV19 and TRBJ1-5; TRBD1 agrees at 7 bases. From germline, CDR1 is LNHDA and CDR2 SQIVND (reference sequence). There are 16 residues in the CDR3. The junction had 14 bases not matched to a gene; V was cut back by 1 base and J by 11 bases. The CDR3 nucleotides read TGTGCCAGTAGTATAGGGGTAGGACAGGTCCCTAAGACCCAGCATTTT. Protein sequence: CASSIGVGQVPKTQHF.

A single count supports this clone. The genes are TRBV6-2 or TRBV6-3 and TRBJ1-5; 8 bases line up with TRBD1. The length of the CDR3 is 13 residues. J was trimmed by 6 bases and V by 5 bases; bases with no gene match: 3. Germline lookup yields CDR1 MNHEY and CDR2 SVGEGT. The CDR3 sequence is CASSGQGGQPQHF. CDR3 DNA sequence: TGTGCCAGCAGTGGACAGGGAGGTCAGCCCCAGCATTTT.

The CDR3 DNA is TGCGCCAGCAGTGAAACTAGCTACTACAATGAGCAGTTCTTC. This translates into CASSETSYYNEQFF. This chain connects TRBV10-2 to TRBJ2-1, with a weak D call TRBD2 (6 bases). With 3 bases removed from V and 3 bases from J, the gap between germline ends came to 9 bases. Germline assignment: CDR1 WSHSY and CDR2 SAAADI. This CDR3 contains 14 residues.

A single count supports this clone. This chain uses TRBV5-5 with TRBJ2-7; TRBD2 matches at 8 bases. Trimming removed 4 bases from V and 3 bases from J; junction bases left unmatched: 9. CDR3 size: 15 residues. Germline V CDR1 and CDR2: SGHKS, YYEKEE (reference sequence). As DNA, the CDR3 is TGTGCCAGCAGCACCAGCGGGGGTACTGTCTACGAGCAGTACTTC. Translating it yields CASSTSGGTVYEQYF.

On this clone: The DNA is left out, because the CDR3 cannot be placed on it with certainty; the CDR3 is given as TCRdb lists it. The chain employs TRBV7-8 and TRBJ2-5; the table's D call TRBD1 went unverified against the DNA. The CDR3 contains 16 residues when both ends are counted. Germline V gene lookup returns CDR1 SGHVS and CDR2 FQNEAQ. CDR3 amino acids: CASSLLSGQGGETQYF.

The chain recombines TRBV6-5 with TRBJ2-2, with 8 bases matching TRBD2. This CDR3 has 15 amino acids. Germline CDR1 reads MNHEY; CDR2 reads SVGAGI. Trimming took 5 bases from V and 3 from J; bases not matched to a gene: 5. Here the CDR3 reads CASSPLGGDTGELFF. The CDR3 nucleotides read TGTGCCAGCAGTCCCCTCGGGGGGGACACCGGGGAGCTGTTTTTT.